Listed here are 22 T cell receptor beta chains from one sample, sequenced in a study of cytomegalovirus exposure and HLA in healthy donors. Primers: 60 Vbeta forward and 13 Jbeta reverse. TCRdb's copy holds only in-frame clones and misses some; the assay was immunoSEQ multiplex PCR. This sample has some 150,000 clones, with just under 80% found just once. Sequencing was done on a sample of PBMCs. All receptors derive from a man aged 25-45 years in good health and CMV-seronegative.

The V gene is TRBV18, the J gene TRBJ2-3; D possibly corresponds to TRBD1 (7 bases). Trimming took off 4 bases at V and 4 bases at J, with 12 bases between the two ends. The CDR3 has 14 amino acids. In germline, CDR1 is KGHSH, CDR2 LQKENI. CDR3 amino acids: CASSRGTVSDTQYF. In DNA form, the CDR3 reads TGTGCCAGCTCACGCGGGACAGTGTCAGATACGCAGTATTTT. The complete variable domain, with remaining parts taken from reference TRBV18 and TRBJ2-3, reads NAGVMQNPRHLVRRRGQEARLRCSPMKGHSHVYWYRQLPEEGLKFMVYLQKENIIDESGMPKERFSAEFPKEGPSILRIQQVVRGDSAAYFCASSRGTVSDTQYFGPGTRLTVL.

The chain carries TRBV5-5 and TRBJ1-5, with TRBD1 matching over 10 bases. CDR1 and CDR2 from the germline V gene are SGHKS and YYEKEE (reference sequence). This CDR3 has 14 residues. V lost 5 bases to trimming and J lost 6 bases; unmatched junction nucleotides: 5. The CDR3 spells CASSRQGAGQPQHF. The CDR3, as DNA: TGTGCCAGCAGTCGACAGGGGGCGGGTCAGCCCCAGCATTTT.

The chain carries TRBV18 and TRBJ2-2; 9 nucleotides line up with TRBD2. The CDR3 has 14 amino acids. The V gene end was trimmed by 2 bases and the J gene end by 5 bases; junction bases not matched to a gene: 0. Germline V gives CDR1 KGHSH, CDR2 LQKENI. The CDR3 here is CASSPAGGTGELFF. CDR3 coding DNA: TGTGCCAGCTCACCAGCGGGAGGGACCGGGGAGCTGTTTTTT.

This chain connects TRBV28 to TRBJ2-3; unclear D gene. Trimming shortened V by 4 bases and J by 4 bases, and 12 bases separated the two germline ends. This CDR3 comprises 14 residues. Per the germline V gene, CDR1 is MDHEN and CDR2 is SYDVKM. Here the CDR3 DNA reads TGTGCCAGCAGTTACCCCCCGAGATCAGATACGCAGTATTTT. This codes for CASSYPPRSDTQYF.

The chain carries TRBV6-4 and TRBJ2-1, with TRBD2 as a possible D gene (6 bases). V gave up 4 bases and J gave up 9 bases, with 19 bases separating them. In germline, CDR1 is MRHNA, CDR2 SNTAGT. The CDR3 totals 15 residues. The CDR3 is CASSVGVGLVGEQFF. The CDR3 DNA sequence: TGTGCCAGCAGTGTCGGGGTGGGACTGGTGGGTGAGCAGTTCTTC.

For the CDR3, the DNA is TGTGCCAGCAGTCTGGACAAAACAGAGGAGCAGTTCTTC. As protein: CASSLDKTEEQFF. The chain links TRBV6-1 to TRBJ2-1; the D gene is possibly TRBD1 (5 bases). The CDR3 is 13 residues long. The ends were cut back, 5 bases at V and 10 bases at J, with 15 bases in the middle. CDR1 is MNHNS, CDR2 SASEGT, per germline.

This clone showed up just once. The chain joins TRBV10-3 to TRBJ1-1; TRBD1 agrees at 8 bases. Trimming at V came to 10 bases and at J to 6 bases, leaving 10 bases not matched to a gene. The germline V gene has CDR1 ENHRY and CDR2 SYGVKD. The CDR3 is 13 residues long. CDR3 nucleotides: TGTGCCACAGGGGGACAGGCGGACCCTGAAGCTTTCTTT. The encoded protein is CATGGQADPEAFF.

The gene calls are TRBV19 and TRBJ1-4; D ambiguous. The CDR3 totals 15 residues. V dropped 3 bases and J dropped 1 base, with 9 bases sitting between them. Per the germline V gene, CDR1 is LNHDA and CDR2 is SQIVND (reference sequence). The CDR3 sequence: CASSIRTVTNEKLFF. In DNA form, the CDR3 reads TGTGCCAGTAGTATTAGAACGGTAACTAATGAAAAACTGTTTTTT.

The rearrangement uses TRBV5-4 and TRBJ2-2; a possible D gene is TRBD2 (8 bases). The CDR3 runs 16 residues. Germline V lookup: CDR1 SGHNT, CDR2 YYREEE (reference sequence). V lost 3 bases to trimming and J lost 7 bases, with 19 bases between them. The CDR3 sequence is CASSSAGRGRGGELFF. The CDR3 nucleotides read TGTGCCAGCAGCTCCGCCGGGAGGGGGCGGGGCGGGGAGCTGTTTTTT.

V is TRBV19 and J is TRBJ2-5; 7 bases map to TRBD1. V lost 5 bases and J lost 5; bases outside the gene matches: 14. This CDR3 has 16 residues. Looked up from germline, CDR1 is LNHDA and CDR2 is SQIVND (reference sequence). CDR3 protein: CASSPGQDPDRETQYF. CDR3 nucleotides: TGTGCCAGTAGTCCCGGACAGGACCCGGACCGGGAGACCCAGTACTTC.

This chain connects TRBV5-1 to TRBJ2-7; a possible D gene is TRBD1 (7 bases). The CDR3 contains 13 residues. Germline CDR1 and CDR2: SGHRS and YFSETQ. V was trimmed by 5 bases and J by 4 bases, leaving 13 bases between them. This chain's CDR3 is CASRETGRYEQYF. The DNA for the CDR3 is TGCGCCAGCAGAGAGACAGGGAGGTACGAGCAGTACTTC.

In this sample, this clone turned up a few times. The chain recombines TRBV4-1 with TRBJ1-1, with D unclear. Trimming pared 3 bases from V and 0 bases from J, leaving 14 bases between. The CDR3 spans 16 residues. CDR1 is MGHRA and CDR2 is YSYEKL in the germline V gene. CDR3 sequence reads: CASSHPHTDMNTEAFF. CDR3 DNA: TGCGCCAGCAGCCACCCCCATACAGACATGAACACTGAAGCTTTCTTT.

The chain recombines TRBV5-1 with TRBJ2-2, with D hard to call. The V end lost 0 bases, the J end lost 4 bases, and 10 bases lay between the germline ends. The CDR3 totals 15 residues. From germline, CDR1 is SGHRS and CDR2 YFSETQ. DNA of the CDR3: TGCGCCAGCAGCTTGGATTTGGCACCCACCGGGGAGCTGTTTTTT. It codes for CASSLDLAPTGELFF.

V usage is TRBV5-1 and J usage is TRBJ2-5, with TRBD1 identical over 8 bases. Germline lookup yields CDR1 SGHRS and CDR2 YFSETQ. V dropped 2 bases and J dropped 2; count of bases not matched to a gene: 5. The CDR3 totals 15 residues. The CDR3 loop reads CASSFRGTGQETQYF. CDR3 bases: TGCGCCAGCAGCTTCCGCGGGACAGGACAAGAGACCCAGTACTTC.

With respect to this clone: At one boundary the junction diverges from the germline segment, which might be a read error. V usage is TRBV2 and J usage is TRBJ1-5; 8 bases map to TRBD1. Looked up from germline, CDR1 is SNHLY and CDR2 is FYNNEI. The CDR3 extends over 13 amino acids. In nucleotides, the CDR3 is TGTGTCAGCAGATTGACAGGGGTTCAGCCCCAGCATTTT. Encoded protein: CVSRLTGVQPQHF.

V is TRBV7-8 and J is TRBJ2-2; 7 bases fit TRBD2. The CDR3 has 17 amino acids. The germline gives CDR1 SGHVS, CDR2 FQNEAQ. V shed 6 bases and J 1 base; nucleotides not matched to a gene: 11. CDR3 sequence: CASRHMGLSLNTGELFF. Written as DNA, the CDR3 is TGTGCCAGCAGACATATGGGACTAAGCTTGAACACCGGGGAGCTGTTTTTT.

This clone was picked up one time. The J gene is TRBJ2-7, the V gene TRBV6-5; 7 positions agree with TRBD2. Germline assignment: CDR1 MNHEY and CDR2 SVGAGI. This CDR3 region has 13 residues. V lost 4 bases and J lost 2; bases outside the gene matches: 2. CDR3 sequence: CASSLGGTYEQYF. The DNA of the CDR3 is TGTGCCAGCAGTTTGGGGGGGACCTACGAGCAGTACTTC.

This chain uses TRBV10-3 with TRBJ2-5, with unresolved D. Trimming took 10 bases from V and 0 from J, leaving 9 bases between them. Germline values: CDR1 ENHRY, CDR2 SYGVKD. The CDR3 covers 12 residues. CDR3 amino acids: CATAADQETQYF. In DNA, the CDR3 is TGTGCCACGGCGGCAGACCAAGAGACCCAGTACTTC.

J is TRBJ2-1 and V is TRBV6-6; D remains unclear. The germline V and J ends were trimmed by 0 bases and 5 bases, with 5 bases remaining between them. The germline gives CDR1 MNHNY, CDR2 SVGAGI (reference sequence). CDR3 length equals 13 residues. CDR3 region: CASSYSADNEQFF. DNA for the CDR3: TGTGCCAGCAGTTACTCTGCAGACAATGAGCAGTTCTTC.

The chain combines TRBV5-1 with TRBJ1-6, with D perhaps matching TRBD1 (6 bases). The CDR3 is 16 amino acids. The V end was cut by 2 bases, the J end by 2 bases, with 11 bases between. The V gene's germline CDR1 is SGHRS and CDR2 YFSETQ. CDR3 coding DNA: TGCGCCAGCAGCTTAGCAGGGGTAACCTATAATTCACCCCTCCACTTT. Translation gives CASSLAGVTYNSPLHF. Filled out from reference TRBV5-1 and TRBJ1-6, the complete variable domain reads KAGVTQTPRYLIKTRGQQVTLSCSPISGHRSVSWYQQTPGQGLQFLFEYFSETQRNKGNFPGRFSGRQFSNSRSEMNVSTLELGDSALYLCASSLAGVTYNSPLHFGNGTRLTVT.

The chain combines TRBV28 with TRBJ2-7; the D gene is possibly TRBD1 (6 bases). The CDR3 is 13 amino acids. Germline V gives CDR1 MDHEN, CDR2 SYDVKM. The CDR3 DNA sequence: TGTGCTTCCGGTAGGGACACTGCTTGGGAGCAGTACTTC. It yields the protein CASGRDTAWEQYF.

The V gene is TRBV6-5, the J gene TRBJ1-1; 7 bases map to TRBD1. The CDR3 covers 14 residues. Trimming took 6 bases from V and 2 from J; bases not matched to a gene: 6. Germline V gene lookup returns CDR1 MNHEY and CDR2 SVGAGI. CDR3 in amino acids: CASRRTGPNTEAFF. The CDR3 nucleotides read TGTGCCAGCAGACGGACAGGCCCAAACACTGAAGCTTTCTTT.